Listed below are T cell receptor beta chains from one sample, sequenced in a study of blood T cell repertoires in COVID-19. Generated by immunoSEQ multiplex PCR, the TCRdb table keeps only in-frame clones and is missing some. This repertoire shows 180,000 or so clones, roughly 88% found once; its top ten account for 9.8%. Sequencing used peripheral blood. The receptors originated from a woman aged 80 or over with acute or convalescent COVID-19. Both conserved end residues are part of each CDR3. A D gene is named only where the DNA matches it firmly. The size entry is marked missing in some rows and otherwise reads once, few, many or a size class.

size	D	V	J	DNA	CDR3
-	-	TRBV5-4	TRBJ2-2	TGTGCAACCCTGGCCCCTCAAAACACCGGGGAGCTGTTTTTT	CATLAPQNTGELFF
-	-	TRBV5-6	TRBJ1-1	TGTGCCAGCAGCTTGGGGCAGGTGGTGAATTTAAGGACTGAAGCTTTCTTT	CASSLGQVVNLRTEAFF
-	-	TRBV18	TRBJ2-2	TGTGCCAGCTCACCAGTCTTGTCGACGAGGACCGGGGAGCTGTTTTTT	CASSPVLSTRTGELFF
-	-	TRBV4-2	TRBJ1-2	TGTGCCAGCAGCCAAGATGTGGCAGGGGTGGGCTACACCTTC	CASSQDVAGVGYTF
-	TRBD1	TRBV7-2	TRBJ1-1	TGTGCCAGCAGCCAGGGGACAGGCCAACCCATTCTAGAAGCTTTCTTT	CASSQGTGQPILEAFF
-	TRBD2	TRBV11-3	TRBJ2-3	TGTGCCAGCAGCTTAAGCGGGGGCTCCGCCACAGATACGCAGTATTTT	CASSLSGGSATDTQYF
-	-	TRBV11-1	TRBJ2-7	TGTGCCAGCAGCTCCCGAGGGGAGCAGTACTTC	CASSSRGEQYF
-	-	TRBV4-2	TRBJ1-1	TGTGCCAGCAGTTATCAGGTGAACACTGAAGCTTTCTTT	CASSYQVNTEAFF
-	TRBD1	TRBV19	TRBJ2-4	TGTGCCAGTAGCCGACAGGGTTTGGCCAAAAACATTCAGTACTTC	CASSRQGLAKNIQYF
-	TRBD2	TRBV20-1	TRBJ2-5	TGCAGTGCTAGTTCGGCTAGCGGGAGTTGGTTTGGGCAAGAGACCCAGTACTTC	CSASSASGSWFGQETQYF
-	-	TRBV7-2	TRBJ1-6	TGTGCCAGCAGCTTAGGGGCGGGTTCTCTACTCCACTTT	CASSLGAGSLLHF
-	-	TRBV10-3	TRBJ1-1	TGTGCCATCAAAGGGGGGAACACTGAAGCTTTCTTT	CAIKGGNTEAFF
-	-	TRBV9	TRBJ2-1	TGTGCCAGCAGCGTAGGGACTGTCCCAGGAGAGCAGTTCTTC	CASSVGTVPGEQFF
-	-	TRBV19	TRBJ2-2	TGTGCCAGTAGTGGAAGTCCGGCGGGCACCGGGGAGCTGTTTTTT	CASSGSPAGTGELFF
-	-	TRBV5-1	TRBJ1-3	TGCGCCAGCAGCTTGGTACAGGCATCTGGAAACACCATATATTTT	CASSLVQASGNTIYF
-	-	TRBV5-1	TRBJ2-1	TGCGCCAGCAGCTCAGGGTTTACTGAGCAGTTCTTC	CASSSGFTEQFF
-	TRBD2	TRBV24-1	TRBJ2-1	TGTGCCACCAGTGATATCGCCACTGGGCGGGAGGGCAAAGAGTACAATGAGCAGTTCTTC	CATSDIATGREGKEYNEQFF
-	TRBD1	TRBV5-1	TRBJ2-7	TGCGCCAGCAGCGCGGACAGGGCGGGAGAGCAGTACTTC	CASSADRAGEQYF
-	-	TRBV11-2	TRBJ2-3	TGTGCCAGCAGCTTAGTGGATTGGTCGGGGTACAGCACAGATACGCAGTATTTT	CASSLVDWSGYSTDTQYF
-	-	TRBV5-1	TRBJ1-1	TGCGCCAGCAGCGGGGATGCGGGGGGCGGGAACACTGAAGCTTTCTTT	CASSGDAGGGNTEAFF
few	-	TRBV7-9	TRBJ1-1	TGTGCCAGCAGCTTAGTAGATGAAGCTTTCTTT	CASSLVDEAFF
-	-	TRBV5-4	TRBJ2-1	TGTGCCAGCAGCTCGGCCGGGTATATCACTGGGAATGAGCAGTTCTTC	CASSSAGYITGNEQFF
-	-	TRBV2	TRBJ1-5	TGTGCCAGCGATCGACAGGGCAATCAGCCCCAGCATTTT	CASDRQGNQPQHF
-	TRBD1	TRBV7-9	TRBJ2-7	TGTGCCAGCAGTCACGGGACAGGGGCATTCGAGCAGTACTTC	CASSHGTGAFEQYF
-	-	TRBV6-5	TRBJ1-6	TGTGCCAGCAGTTTTGAACAGGGCAATTCACCCCTCCACTTT	CASSFEQGNSPLHF
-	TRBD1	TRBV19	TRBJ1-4	TGTGCCAGTAGTATTGGACAGGGTGGGGTTTATGAAAAACTGTTTTTT	CASSIGQGGVYEKLFF